The 18 T cell receptor beta chains presented below share a single source sample, sequenced in a study of blood T cell repertoires in COVID-19. TCRdb keeps only in-frame clones here, not all; method: immunoSEQ multiplex PCR. Here the sample spans approximately 150,000 clones, around 88% being singletons. Sample: peripheral blood. Source of these receptors: a human donor in a cohort sampled during active COVID-19.

The genes are TRBV19 and TRBJ1-2, with D maybe TRBD1 (6 bases). The CDR3 length is 14 residues. Per the germline V gene, CDR1 is LNHDA and CDR2 is SQIVND (reference sequence). V gave up 3 bases and J gave up 5 bases, with 13 bases separating them. CDR3 coding DNA: TGTGCCAGTAGTATTATGGGGGCCGGGTATGGCTACACCTTC. Its translation is CASSIMGAGYGYTF.

This clone was observed once. The rearrangement uses TRBV15 and TRBJ1-5; 10 bases fit TRBD1. Per the germline V gene, CDR1 is LNHNV and CDR2 is YYDKDF (reference sequence). The CDR3 is made up of 16 amino acids. Trimming removed 2 bases from V and 6 bases from J; junction bases left unmatched: 7. The chain's CDR3 is CATSRTDRGPGQPQHF. The CDR3 DNA reads as TGTGCCACCAGCAGAACAGACAGGGGGCCGGGTCAGCCCCAGCATTTT.

The chain carries TRBV7-9 and TRBJ2-7; tentatively, D is TRBD1 (5 bases). CDR1 is SEHNR, CDR2 FQNEAQ, per germline (reference sequence). V was clipped by 3 bases and J by 0 bases, with 12 bases between them. This CDR3 has 15 residues. The CDR3 here is CASSFETVASYEQYF. The CDR3 nucleotides are TGTGCCAGCAGCTTTGAGACAGTGGCCTCCTACGAGCAGTACTTC.

The chain joins TRBV7-2 to TRBJ1-2, with 9 bases lining up with TRBD1. Germline CDR1 is SGHTA and CDR2 is FQGNSA. Trimming cost V 8 bases and J 5 bases; bases outside gene matches: 12. The CDR3 sequence is 15 residues long. In DNA form, the CDR3 reads TGTGCCAGCGTCCCGAGGACAGGGGTAGAATATGGCTACACCTTC. This sequence encodes CASVPRTGVEYGYTF.

This chain connects TRBV7-2 to TRBJ1-1; 7 bases are a match to TRBD1. The length of the CDR3 is 15 residues. Unmatched junction bases numbered 7, after V lost 5 bases and J lost 1 base. CDR1 SGHTA and CDR2 FQGNSA come from the germline V gene. The CDR3 DNA reads as TGTGCCAGCAGCCCCGGAGGGACAGCGAACACTGAAGCTTTCTTT. This encodes CASSPGGTANTEAFF.

The chain uses TRBV6-5 and TRBJ1-6, with D perhaps TRBD1 (5 bases). The germline gives CDR1 MNHEY, CDR2 SVGAGI. V was pared by 0 bases and J by 8 bases, with 11 bases between. This CDR3 spans 15 amino acids. The CDR3 region is CASSYSLDSHSPLHF. The CDR3, as DNA: TGTGCCAGCAGTTACTCACTTGACAGTCATTCACCCCTCCACTTT.

The V and J genes are TRBV10-3 and TRBJ1-1; D is unresolved. The length of the CDR3 is 11 residues. Per germline, CDR1 ENHRY and CDR2 SYGVKD. With 4 bases removed from V and 8 bases from J, the gap between germline ends came to 8 bases. CDR3 residues: CAISVNEEAFF. The CDR3 DNA is TGTGCCATCAGTGTTAATGAGGAAGCTTTCTTT.

This chain links TRBV5-1 with TRBJ2-3; 7 positions agree with TRBD2. After removal of 0 bases from V and 5 bases from J, the junction contained 9 bases not matched to a gene. CDR1 and CDR2 (germline): SGHRS, YFSETQ. The length of the CDR3 is 16 residues. CDR3 nucleotide sequence: TGCGCCAGCAGCTTGGAGGTCGGGGGGAATCAAGATACGCAGTATTTT. Translated, it gives CASSLEVGGNQDTQYF.

CDR3 sequence reads: CATSAVGGVGSPLHF. The CDR3 DNA follows: TGTGCCACCAGCGCCGTAGGAGGGGTAGGTTCACCCCTCCACTTT. V usage is TRBV15 and J usage is TRBJ1-6; D perhaps matches TRBD1 (5 bases). This CDR3 contains 15 residues. CDR1 and CDR2 (germline): LNHNV, YYDKDF (reference sequence). The V gene lost 5 bases and the J gene lost 9 bases, with 17 bases spanning the gap.

The chain joins TRBV27 to TRBJ1-1, with D uncertain. The germline V and J ends were trimmed by 1 base and 7 bases, with 4 bases remaining between them. The CDR3 has 11 residues. Germline V gene sequence: CDR1 MNHEY, CDR2 SMNVEV (reference sequence). The CDR3 sequence: CASSLYIEAFF. In DNA, the CDR3 is TGTGCCAGCAGTTTATATATTGAAGCTTTCTTT.

This chain uses TRBV6-2 or TRBV6-3 with TRBJ1-5; possible D gene TRBD1, 5 bases. CDR3 size: 16 residues. V lost 2 bases to trimming and J lost 4 bases, with 15 bases between them. The germline V gene has CDR1 MNHEY and CDR2 SVGEGT. The CDR3 spells CASSYRDYRYNQPQHF. DNA for the CDR3: TGTGCCAGCAGTTACCGTGATTACAGGTATAATCAGCCCCAGCATTTT.

The chain joins TRBV3-1 (or the pseudogene TRBV3-2) to TRBJ1-2; maybe TRBD1 (5 bases). CDR3 size: 17 residues. Germline V CDR1 and CDR2: LGHDT, YNNKEL (reference sequence). Trimming took 4 bases from V and 0 from J, leaving 18 bases between them. The CDR3 DNA sequence: TGTGCCAGCAGCCCCGGGCAGGGCTTACTCCCTAACTATGGCTACACCTTC. It codes for CASSPGQGLLPNYGYTF.

This chain links TRBV6-2 or TRBV6-3 with TRBJ1-5, with TRBD1 identical over 7 bases. Per germline, CDR1 MNHEY and CDR2 SVGEGT. Losses at the gene ends were 1 base for V and 4 bases for J; bases not matched to a gene: 7. The CDR3 has 16 residues. CDR3 amino acids: CASSYWRGRRNQPQHF. The CDR3 DNA sequence: TGTGCCAGCAGTTACTGGAGGGGGCGACGTAATCAGCCCCAGCATTTT.

The V and J genes are TRBV19 and TRBJ1-2, with D possibly being TRBD1 (5 bases). This CDR3 is built from 15 residues. V dropped 3 bases and J dropped 0 bases, with 11 bases sitting between them. Looked up from germline, CDR1 is LNHDA and CDR2 is SQIVND (reference sequence). CDR3: CASSMVAGTNYGYTF. CDR3 DNA: TGTGCCAGTAGTATGGTCGCAGGGACTAACTATGGCTACACCTTC. Using reference TRBV19 and TRBJ1-2 for the parts outside the CDR3, the full variable domain is DGGITQSPKYLFRKEGQNVTLSCEQNLNHDAMYWYRQDPGQGLRLIYYSQIVNDFQKGDIAEGYSVSREKKESFPLTVTSAQKNPTAFYLCASSMVAGTNYGYTFGSGTRLTVV.

This chain connects TRBV6-1 to TRBJ2-3; TRBD2 aligns across 11 bases. V trimming: 3 bases; J trimming: 0 bases; junction bases outside the gene matches: 11. This CDR3 spans 19 amino acids. The germline V gene has CDR1 MNHNS and CDR2 SASEGT. The CDR3 DNA reads as TGTGCCAGCAGTGAGCTAGCGGGGGGACGGACATATAGCACAGATACGCAGTATTTT. Protein product: CASSELAGGRTYSTDTQYF.

CDR3 in amino acids: CASRTGTRALNEQFF. CDR3 nucleotide sequence: TGTGCCAGCAGGACCGGGACTAGAGCCCTCAATGAGCAGTTCTTC. This chain links TRBV7-2 with TRBJ2-1; 8 bases line up with TRBD2. The length of the CDR3 is 15 residues. Germline-derived CDR1 and CDR2 are SGHTA and FQGNSA. With V trimmed by 6 bases and J by 6 bases, 10 bases remained unmatched.

V is TRBV6-5 and J is TRBJ1-2, with a tentative D call TRBD1 (5 bases). Germline V gene lookup returns CDR1 MNHEY and CDR2 SVGAGI. The V end lost 2 bases, the J end lost 6 bases, and 7 bases lay between the germline ends. The CDR3 totals 12 residues. The CDR3 region is CASSYTGDGYTF. The CDR3 DNA reads TGTGCCAGCAGTTACACAGGAGATGGCTACACCTTC.

This clone is a singleton in its sample. V gene TRBV5-1 combines with J gene TRBJ2-7, with a possible D match to TRBD2 (5 bases). The CDR3 loop spans 14 amino acids. Germline V CDR1 and CDR2: SGHRS, YFSETQ. V was trimmed by 4 bases and J by 1 base, leaving 12 bases between them. CDR3 protein: CASSRTSGSYEQYF. CDR3 nucleotide sequence: TGCGCCAGCAGCCGAACGTCGGGATCCTACGAGCAGTACTTC.